This TCR beta chain comes out of a study of T cells expressing NK-cell markers. Study overall: One of the eight sequenced donors was seronegative, whereas the other seven were HCMV-seropositive.

The cDNA for TCR beta came from 5'RACE template switching with UMIs. TCRdb reprocessed the 5' RACE reads, keeping one entry per CDR3 protein, no DNA. The sample totals roughly 350,000 distinct CDR3 sequences. Study-wide points: Top CD8+ clonotypes included the dominant CD3+CD56+NKG2C+ clonotypes in six donors.

CDR1 is MNHEY and CDR2 is SVGEGT in the germline V gene. This CDR3 is built from 15 residues. Regarding this clonotype: As yet, its antigen is unknown.

Source material: blood T cells: a sorted CD56 or NKG2C T cell subset, CD4+ or CD8+ T cells, or bulk PBMC T cells (not recorded which). The TCR was taken from a man aged 18 to 69 in good health. This sequence joins TRBV6-2 or TRBV6-3 and TRBJ2-6. The CDR3 sequence is CASSIKGAGANVLTF.